This note documents a single T cell receptor beta chain sequence. These data come from a study of beta chain features in type 1 diabetes. Of the isolated RNA, all was reverse transcribed, and so the sequenced material was expressed TCRB transcripts. Assay used: immunoSEQ multiplex PCR; TCRdb lists only in-frame clones, some missing. This sample has hundreds of thousands of clones; more than 9.5% occur once, and the top ten carry 0.035% to 0.05%. The V gene lost 6 bases and the J gene lost 2 bases, with 17 bases spanning the gap. Germline loops: CDR1 LNHDA, CDR2 SQIVND (reference sequence). The CDR3 totals 15 residues.

The sequenced sample consisted of naive CD4+ T cells from blood. This clonotype was obtained from a woman between 18 and 29 years old in good health. V and J are TRBV19 and TRBJ2-7, with a tentative D call TRBD1 (6 bases). The chain's CDR3 is CASRYARQGTYEQYV. The CDR3 DNA follows: TGTGCCAGTAGGTATGCTAGGCAGGGGACCTACGAGCAGTACGTC.